This passage covers 29 T cell receptor beta chains from one sample sequenced in a study of chronic HIV infection and antiretroviral therapy. TCRdb processed the 5' RACE reads anew with MiXCR; each CDR3 protein has one entry. The sample yields some 43,000 distinct CDR3 sequences, about 19% seen once. The specimen was peripheral blood. These receptors were collected from an adult who had HIV and had not received antiretroviral therapy, or was an uninfected healthy control (not recorded which).

The sample holds a few counts of this clonotype. This sequence joins TRBV20-1 and TRBJ2-7; TRBD2 matches at 10 bases. CDR3 length: 15 amino acids. V was clipped by 3 bases and J by 6 bases; unmatched bases: 11. Per the germline V gene, CDR1 is DFQATT and CDR2 is SNEGSKA (reference sequence). CDR3 DNA: TGCAGTGCTAGTGGGCTAGCGGGAGAGCTGGGCGAGCAGTACTTC. Translation: CSASGLAGELGEQYF.

The CDR3 sequence is CASSPRQGVLLEQYF. The CDR3 nucleotides are TGCGCCAGCAGCCCAAGGCAGGGGGTTCTTCTCGAGCAGTACTTC. The genes are TRBV5-1 and TRBJ2-7; 7 positions agree with TRBD1. J gave up 6 bases and V 4 bases, and 13 bases lay outside the gene matches. Germline V gene sequence: CDR1 SGHRS, CDR2 YFSETQ. This CDR3 contains 15 residues.

The chain recombines TRBV28 with TRBJ2-4; TRBD1 aligns across 12 bases. V was pared by 4 bases and J by 12 bases, with 10 bases of the junction left unmatched. The germline V gene has CDR1 MDHEN and CDR2 SYDVKM. CDR3 length: 15 amino acids. The CDR3 bases are TGTGCCAGCAGTTCGATCGGGACAGGGGGCGACGGTCAGTACTTC. Amino acid sequence: CASSSIGTGGDGQYF. Together with reference TRBV28 and TRBJ2-4, the CDR3 gives the full variable domain: DVKVTQSSRYLVKRTGEKVFLECVQDMDHENMFWYRQDPGLGLRLIYFSYDVKMKEKGDIPEGYSVSREKKERFSLILESASTNQTSMYLCASSSIGTGGDGQYFGAGTRLSVL.

This clonotype came up a few times. The J gene is TRBJ2-1, the V gene TRBV24-1; possibly TRBD1 for D (5 bases). CDR3 size: 16 residues. V dropped 4 bases and J dropped 0 bases, with 12 bases sitting between them. Germline V gene data show CDR1 as KGHDR and CDR2 as SFDVKD. CDR3 DNA: TGTGCCACCAGTGAGGCAGGGTGGAGCTCCTACAATGAGCAGTTCTTC. Encoded protein: CATSEAGWSSYNEQFF.

This clonotype was seen only a few times. The rearrangement joins TRBV28 to TRBJ1-2, with D perhaps matching TRBD1 (6 bases). The V gene's germline CDR1 is MDHEN and CDR2 SYDVKM. Between the trimmed V and J ends, which lost 10 bases and 0 bases, there was a span of 12 bases. The CDR3 is made up of 13 amino acids. CDR3 nucleotide sequence: TGTGCCACACGACGACAGGCTAACTATGGCTACACCTTC. It codes for CATRRQANYGYTF.

The genes are TRBV29-1 and TRBJ2-1; no reliable D call. Germline CDR1 reads SQVTM; CDR2 reads ANQGSEA. The V gene lost 6 bases and the J gene lost 2 bases, with 11 bases spanning the gap. This CDR3 has 13 amino acids. The CDR3 sequence is CSVSPAAYNEQFF. In DNA form, the CDR3 reads TGCAGCGTCTCCCCTGCGGCCTACAATGAGCAGTTCTTC.

The CDR3 nucleotides are TGCAGCGCTAGACTAGCGGGAGACGAGCAGTACTTC. Its translation: CSARLAGDEQYF. The J gene is TRBJ2-7, the V gene TRBV29-1, with 12 bases aligning to TRBD2. The germline gives CDR1 SQVTM, CDR2 ANQGSEA. There are 12 residues in the CDR3. V lost 7 bases to trimming and J lost 5 bases; unmatched junction nucleotides: 3.

This clonotype was observed a handful of times. This rearrangement joins TRBV9 to TRBJ1-1, with 8 nucleotides matching TRBD1. Losses at the gene ends were 4 bases for V and 7 bases for J; bases not matched to a gene: 6. This CDR3 is 13 amino acids long. From germline, CDR1 is SGDLS and CDR2 YYNGEE. The CDR3 nucleotides read TGTGCCAGCAGCCTAGGGACAGGCAGTGAAGCTTTCTTT. Protein: CASSLGTGSEAFF.

V gene TRBV28 combines with J gene TRBJ1-4; 10 nucleotides match TRBD1. V shed 5 bases, J shed 11 bases, and the junction held 11 bases outside the gene matches. The CDR3 covers 15 residues. Germline CDR1 is MDHEN and CDR2 is SYDVKM. CDR3 in DNA: TGTGCCAGCAGTACCCCCGGGACAGGGGTTAGGAAACTGTTTTTT. It specifies CASSTPGTGVRKLFF.

The J gene is TRBJ2-3, the V gene TRBV11-2; 9 bases are a match to TRBD2. Germline V gives CDR1 SGHAT, CDR2 FQNNGV. Trimming removed 2 bases from V and 3 bases from J; junction bases left unmatched: 3. The CDR3 extends over 15 amino acids. The CDR3 DNA sequence: TGTGCCAGCAGCTTATTAGCGGGAGAAACAGATACGCAGTATTTT. Translating it yields CASSLLAGETDTQYF.

The genes are TRBV5-1 and TRBJ2-3; 10 bases match TRBD2. CDR1 and CDR2 from the germline V gene are SGHRS and YFSETQ. The CDR3 is made up of 16 amino acids. V lost 5 bases, J lost 1 base, and 7 bases stayed unmatched. CDR3 residues: CASRRSGTSGTDTQYF. DNA for the CDR3: TGCGCCAGCAGAAGGTCCGGGACTAGCGGCACAGATACGCAGTATTTT.

The rearrangement uses TRBV24-1 and TRBJ1-1, with TRBD1 as a possible D gene (5 bases). Per the germline V gene, CDR1 is KGHDR and CDR2 is SFDVKD. With 4 bases removed from V and 10 bases from J, the gap between germline ends came to 15 bases. The CDR3 length is 13 residues. Written as DNA, the CDR3 is TGTGCCACCAGTGACCGGGGGTTCGGGGGAGCTTTCTTT. Residues: CATSDRGFGGAFF.

The chain couples TRBV6-2 or TRBV6-3 to TRBJ2-1; D ambiguous. With 5 bases removed from V and 4 bases from J, the gap between germline ends came to 12 bases. This CDR3 contains 14 residues. CDR1 and CDR2 from the germline V gene are MNHEY and SVGEGT. Here the CDR3 DNA reads TGTGCCAGCAGTCGGAGTTTGGTATACAATGAGCAGTTCTTC. It is translated as CASSRSLVYNEQFF.

The genes are TRBV28 and TRBJ2-7, with D tentatively TRBD2 (5 bases). Trimming stripped 7 bases from V and 0 bases from J, with 13 bases between. The CDR3 spans 14 residues. Germline V gene data show CDR1 as MDHEN and CDR2 as SYDVKM. The chain's CDR3 is CASNPAALSYEQYF. The CDR3 DNA reads TGTGCCAGCAACCCAGCGGCGCTCTCCTACGAGCAGTACTTC. The entire variable domain, with the rest obtained from reference TRBV28 and TRBJ2-7, is as follows: DVKVTQSSRYLVKRTGEKVFLECVQDMDHENMFWYRQDPGLGLRLIYFSYDVKMKEKGDIPEGYSVSREKKERFSLILESASTNQTSMYLCASNPAALSYEQYFGPGTRLTVT.

The chain has TRBV12-3 or TRBV12-4 and TRBJ2-1, with 8 bases fitting TRBD2. This CDR3 has 15 amino acids. V lost 3 bases and J lost 0; bases outside the gene matches: 1. CDR3 amino acids: CASSFSGSSYNEQFF. The CDR3 DNA is TGTGCCAGCAGTTTCAGCGGGAGCTCCTACAATGAGCAGTTCTTC.

V gene TRBV28 combines with J gene TRBJ2-5; 7 bases are shared with TRBD1. The CDR3 loop spans 15 amino acids. Per the germline V gene, CDR1 is MDHEN and CDR2 is SYDVKM. Trimming took 6 bases from V and 5 from J; bases not matched to a gene: 12. The CDR3 DNA is TGTGCCAGCAGCCGCGGGTCGGGACAGCGGGAGACCCAGTACTTC. Amino acids: CASSRGSGQRETQYF. Full variable domain (remainder filled in from reference TRBV28 and TRBJ2-5): DVKVTQSSRYLVKRTGEKVFLECVQDMDHENMFWYRQDPGLGLRLIYFSYDVKMKEKGDIPEGYSVSREKKERFSLILESASTNQTSMYLCASSRGSGQRETQYFGPGTRLLVL.

This clonotype has only a few counts. The V and J genes are TRBV28 and TRBJ2-5; 9 bases fit TRBD2. CDR1 MDHEN and CDR2 SYDVKM come from the germline V gene. The J segment lost 6 bases and the V segment lost 2 bases, leaving 7 bases of the junction unmatched. There are 15 residues in the CDR3. The DNA for the CDR3 is TGTGCCAGCAGTTTAAAAGCGGGAGGAAGGAAGACCCAGTACTTC. Its translation: CASSLKAGGRKTQYF.

The genes are TRBV3-1 and TRBJ2-1; no definite D call. The germline gives CDR1 LGHDT, CDR2 YNNKEL (reference sequence). The CDR3 covers 13 residues. V was cut by 2 bases and J by 10 bases, with 12 bases left in between. CDR3 nucleotides: TGTGCCAGCAGCCAATCTCCAGCCAGAGAGCAGTTCTTC. Residues: CASSQSPAREQFF.

The sample holds a few counts of this clonotype. V gene TRBV29-1 combines with J gene TRBJ1-1; 8 bases are shared with TRBD1. The ends lost 6 bases at V and 2 bases at J; junction bases unmatched: 5. Germline lookup yields CDR1 SQVTM and CDR2 ANQGSEA. The CDR3 is made up of 13 amino acids. CDR3 residues: CSVGQGPNTEAFF. CDR3 bases: TGCAGCGTCGGACAGGGACCTAACACTGAAGCTTTCTTT.

This clonotype has a handful of counts. V gene TRBV4-1 combines with J gene TRBJ2-2; 9 bases map to TRBD1. Germline lookup yields CDR1 MGHRA and CDR2 YSYEKL. This CDR3 is 15 amino acids long. The trim removed 3 bases at V and 4 bases at J, leaving 3 bases unmatched. CDR3 loop: CASSQQDRGTGELFF. CDR3 coding DNA: TGCGCCAGCAGCCAGCAGGACAGGGGCACCGGGGAGCTGTTTTTT.

This clonotype showed up just a few times. The chain is built from TRBV28 and TRBJ2-1; possible D gene TRBD1, 6 bases. The CDR3 consists of 12 residues. Trimming removed 4 bases at V and 13 bases at J, with 14 bases between. Germline values: CDR1 MDHEN, CDR2 SYDVKM. The CDR3 bases are TGTGCCAGCAGTTACAGGGCCCCTCCTCAGTTCTTC. Translating it yields CASSYRAPPQFF.

This clonotype was picked up a small number of times. The gene calls are TRBV29-1 and TRBJ2-5; D is uncertain. Germline V gene data show CDR1 as SQVTM and CDR2 as ANQGSEA. The ends were cut back, 3 bases at V and 5 bases at J, with 4 bases in the middle. The length of the CDR3 is 10 residues. The CDR3, as DNA: TGCAGCGTTGAGGGGGAGACCCAGTACTTC. Amino acids: CSVEGETQYF.

This chain uses TRBV4-2 with TRBJ2-3; maybe TRBD2 (6 bases). CDR1 LGHNA and CDR2 YNFKEQ come from the germline V gene. CDR3 length: 16 amino acids. The V end lost 1 base, the J end lost 0 bases, and 11 bases lay between the germline ends. CDR3 sequence reads: CASSQAPGTSTDTQYF. The CDR3 bases are TGTGCCAGCAGCCAAGCACCCGGGACTAGCACAGATACGCAGTATTTT.

This clonotype was seen a handful of times. This rearrangement joins TRBV27 to TRBJ2-5, with 7 bases lining up with TRBD1. With 6 bases clipped from V and 1 base from J, the junction kept 5 bases outside the gene matches. The CDR3 consists of 14 residues. Germline CDR1 MNHEY, CDR2 SMNVEV (reference sequence). Here the CDR3 DNA reads TGTGCCAGCAGCGCCACAGGGGCCCAAGAGACCCAGTACTTC. This translates into CASSATGAQETQYF.

The V gene is TRBV29-1, the J gene TRBJ2-5; a weak D match, TRBD1 (5 bases). The CDR3 runs 11 residues. Germline V gives CDR1 SQVTM, CDR2 ANQGSEA. V was trimmed by 2 bases and J by 4 bases, leaving 5 bases between them. The CDR3 loop is CSVEQGETQYF. The CDR3 DNA reads TGCAGCGTTGAACAGGGAGAGACCCAGTACTTC. Together with reference TRBV29-1 and TRBJ2-5, the CDR3 gives the full variable domain: SAVISQKPSRDICQRGTSLTIQCQVDSQVTMMFWYRQQPGQSLTLIATANQGSEATYESGFVIDKFPISRPNLTFSTLTVSNMSPEDSSIYLCSVEQGETQYFGPGTRLLVL.

J is TRBJ1-3 and V is TRBV30, with a weak D call TRBD1 (5 bases). The CDR3 covers 14 residues. V lost 5 bases, J lost 4 bases, and 15 bases lay in between. The germline CDR1 and CDR2 sequences are GTSNPN and SVGIG (reference sequence). As DNA, the CDR3 is TGTGCCTGGCAGGGCGGGGGGAGAGGAAACACCATATATTTT. Its protein product is CAWQGGGRGNTIYF. The full variable domain, rest sourced from reference TRBV30 and TRBJ1-3, is SQTIHQWPATLVQPVGSPLSLECTVEGTSNPNLYWYRQAAGRGLQLLFYSVGIGQISSEVPQNLSASRPQDRQFILSSKKLLLSDSGFYLCAWQGGGRGNTIYFGEGSWLTVV.

This clonotype was counted only a few times. The rearrangement joins TRBV28 to TRBJ2-3, with 11 bases aligning to TRBD2. The CDR3 contains 14 residues. The junction had 6 bases not matched to a gene; V was cut back by 5 bases and J by 8 bases. Germline CDR1 MDHEN, CDR2 SYDVKM. CDR3 nucleotides: TGTGCCAGCAGTAATAGCGGGAGGGCTCTTACGCAGTATTTT. Translated, it gives CASSNSGRALTQYF.

This chain joins TRBV6-6 and TRBJ2-4; 7 positions match TRBD1. V lost 8 bases and J lost 4; bases outside the gene matches: 11. Germline CDR1 and CDR2: MNHNY and SVGAGI (reference sequence). CDR3 length: 15 amino acids. The CDR3 is CASGSSRGFKNIQYF. DNA for the CDR3: TGTGCCAGCGGTTCGTCCAGGGGGTTTAAAAACATTCAGTACTTC.

This clonotype was found a few times. The V and J genes are TRBV12-3 or TRBV12-4 and TRBJ1-5, with D possibly being TRBD1 (5 bases). The ends were cut back, 6 bases at V and 7 bases at J, with 13 bases in the middle. The CDR3 contains 13 residues. The CDR3 protein is CASRYRKGQPQHF. CDR3 coding DNA: TGTGCCAGCAGATACAGGAAGGGACAGCCCCAGCATTTT.